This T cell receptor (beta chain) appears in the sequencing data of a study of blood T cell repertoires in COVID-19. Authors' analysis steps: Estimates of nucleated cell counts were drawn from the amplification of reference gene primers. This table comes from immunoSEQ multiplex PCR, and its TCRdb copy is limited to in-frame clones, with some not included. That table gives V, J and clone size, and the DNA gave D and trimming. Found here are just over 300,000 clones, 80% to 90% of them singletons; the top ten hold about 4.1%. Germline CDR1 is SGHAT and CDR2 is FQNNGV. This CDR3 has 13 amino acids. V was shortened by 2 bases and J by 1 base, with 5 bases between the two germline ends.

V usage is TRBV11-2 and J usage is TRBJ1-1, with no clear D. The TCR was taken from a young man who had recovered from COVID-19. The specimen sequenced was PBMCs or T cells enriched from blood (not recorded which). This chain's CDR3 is CASSLYPNTEAFF. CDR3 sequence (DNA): TGTGCCAGCAGCTTATATCCGAACACTGAAGCTTTCTTT.